This record covers a single TCR beta chain. The sample belongs to a study of blood T cell repertoires in COVID-19. The protocol was immunoSEQ multiplex PCR, while the TCRdb copy is restricted to in-frame clones and leaves out a portion. Altogether over 70,000 clones are present, 70% to 80% being singletons, with the ten largest covering more than 15%. Material: peripheral blood. The clonotype was recovered from a man aged 65 to 79 with active or convalescent COVID-19.

The CDR3 protein is CASSLASVYGYTF. In DNA, the CDR3 is TGTGCCAGCAGCTTAGCCAGCGTCTATGGCTACACCTTC. The genes are TRBV7-9 and TRBJ1-2; D call uncertain. CDR3 length: 13 amino acids. V was pared by 0 bases and J by 4 bases, with 6 bases between. Per germline, CDR1 SEHNR and CDR2 FQNEAQ (reference sequence).